This T cell receptor beta chain stems from a study of human thymus T cells. Study-wide results and caveats: Biased V and J segment usage appeared in thymus and peripheral blood.

Data came from immunoSEQ multiplex PCR; TCRdb stores just in-frame clones and leaves some out. Of 75,000 to 90,000 clones in the sample, roughly 96% were seen once. V shed 2 bases and J 2 bases; nucleotides not matched to a gene: 3. Germline V CDR1 and CDR2: SEHNR, FQNEAQ (reference sequence). CDR3 size: 15 residues. Comments on this clone: Antigen specificity is unknown.

Resections removed during corrective heart surgery provided the thymus tissue used. The specimen sequenced was thymus tissue. The rearrangement links TRBV7-9 to TRBJ2-1; 7 bases line up with TRBD2. The receptor's source is a boy under three years old with a congenital heart defect but otherwise immunologically healthy. CDR3: CASSLREAAYNEQFF. CDR3 in DNA: TGTGCCAGCAGCTTACGGGAGGCCGCCTACAATGAGCAGTTCTTC.